Sequencing of this T cell receptor beta chain was carried out in a study of shared clonotypes between healthy human individuals. The CDR3 spans 15 residues. The germline CDR1 and CDR2 sequences are MNHEY and SMNVEV (reference sequence). With 6 bases clipped from V and 3 bases from J, the junction kept 7 bases outside the gene matches. Study outcomes and limitations: Among donors, the sharing of clonotypes was expected to be influenced by sequencing depth. Blood alone was sampled, and tissue repertoires likely differ. The donor pool, a small one, limited the genetic and exposure-history diversity represented.

This clone was seen once. Its specificity is not known. This same CDR3 is encoded by further DNA sequences in the sample. Naivety among CD8 cells was defined by CD45RO negativity and positive CCR7 selection, thereby excluding terminally differentiated effector memory CD45RA+ cells. Execution of the assay was at deep level. Sequencing was performed with immunoSEQ multiplex PCR; in TCRdb, only in-frame clones are kept and a portion is missing. Of hundreds of thousands of clones listed, about 92% are singletons. V usage is TRBV27 and J usage is TRBJ2-3, with TRBD2 identical over 9 bases. Sequencing used naive CD8+ T cells sorted from blood. The sequence came from a man aged 25-40 years in good health. CDR3 protein: CASSLSGRRTDTQYF. The CDR3 DNA reads TGTGCCAGCAGCCTTAGCGGGAGAAGAACAGATACGCAGTATTTT.